The following is a T cell receptor beta chain sequence with its context. Its antigen is undetermined. The record originates from a study of T-cell memory formation after mild COVID-19. Study results and caveats: Contracting clones from day 15 to 85 showed balanced CD4/CD8; later expanders favored CD4+. Contracting clones localized mainly to CM and EM when CD4+ and mainly to EMRA when CD8+.

Trimming cost V 1 base and J 4 bases; bases outside gene matches: 5. This CDR3 has 15 residues. Germline loops: CDR1 SGHTA, CDR2 FQGNSA. Constant-segment primers were used for 5'RACE, and the resulting TCR alpha and TCR beta cDNA libraries carried sample barcodes and UMIs. In TCRdb, the 5' RACE reads were re-called with MiXCR into one record per CDR3 protein. This table holds approximately 270,000 distinct CDR3 sequences, roughly 15% found once. The chain combines TRBV7-2 with TRBJ2-5; 8 positions agree with TRBD2. The sample taken for sequencing was PBMCs or a T cell subset sorted from them (not recorded which). This clonotype originated in a man between 18 and 29 years old who had mild COVID-19 (a few samples of this study predate the infection). Cell type and time point are not known. The CDR3 protein is CASSLESSGVETQYF. CDR3 bases: TGTGCCAGCAGCTTAGAGAGTAGCGGGGTAGAGACCCAGTACTTC.